A selection of T cell receptor beta chains follows, all from one sample in a study of T cells in Graves' hyperthyroidism and ophthalmopathy. TCRdb reprocessed the multiplex PCR reads with MiXCR, giving one entry per CDR3 protein. The table includes approximately 150,000 distinct CDR3 sequences, 9.4% detected once. Material for sequencing was blood. These receptor sequences come from a woman under 30 with Graves' hyperthyroidism that later progressed to Graves' ophthalmopathy. Both conserved end residues are trimmed from each CDR3. Each record gives: J gene, V gene, CDR3 protein.

J: TRBJ2-1; V: TRBV5-5; CDR3: ASSLRTTRVVYNEQF
J: TRBJ2-2; V: TRBV19; CDR3: ASNRGGNTGELF
J: TRBJ2-5; V: TRBV5-6; CDR3: ASSLLNREETQY
J: TRBJ1-2; V: TRBV9; CDR3: ASSVAGQGAYGYT
J: TRBJ2-5; V: TRBV9; CDR3: ASSVKDLGTETQY
J: TRBJ2-3; V: TRBV7-2; CDR3: ASSLLGGRRSDTQY
J: TRBJ1-1; V: TRBV6-6; CDR3: ASSYRQGSMNTEAF
J: TRBJ1-1; V: TRBV4-2; CDR3: ASSQVSQVRAF
J: TRBJ1-5; V: TRBV6-2/TRBV6-3; CDR3: ASSYLDHRERQPQH
J: TRBJ1-2; V: TRBV27; CDR3: ASSLVPGTGGYT
J: TRBJ1-1; V: TRBV30; CDR3: AWKPSNTEAF
J: TRBJ1-6; V: TRBV12-3/TRBV12-4; CDR3: ASRRQDSSPLH
J: TRBJ2-5; V: TRBV27; CDR3: ASSNLGRPGWETQY
J: TRBJ1-5; V: TRBV20-1; CDR3: SARTGGGNQPQH
J: TRBJ2-7; V: TRBV20-1; CDR3: SASSRGGGSYEQY
J: TRBJ2-5; V: TRBV20-1; CDR3: SARAGTGEQETQY
J: TRBJ1-1; V: TRBV5-4; CDR3: ASSLAGQGSTEAF
J: TRBJ2-1; V: TRBV4-2; CDR3: ASSHIPGLAFYEQF
J: TRBJ1-2; V: TRBV7-9; CDR3: ASSLGDRLNYGYT
J: TRBJ2-5; V: TRBV20-1; CDR3: SARGPGGWEETQY
J: TRBJ2-1; V: TRBV10-3; CDR3: AISEAQFEQF
J: TRBJ1-6; V: TRBV20-1; CDR3: SAKEGNSPLH
J: TRBJ2-5; V: TRBV12-3/TRBV12-4; CDR3: ASSLGTSSETQY
J: TRBJ1-5; V: TRBV2; CDR3: ASSGAENSNQPQH
J: TRBJ1-1; V: TRBV6-9; CDR3: ASSSQRIWEAF
J: TRBJ1-6; V: TRBV12-3/TRBV12-4; CDR3: ASSPADRDNSPLH
J: TRBJ2-7; V: TRBV18; CDR3: ASSPRSAYEQY
J: TRBJ2-1; V: TRBV20-1; CDR3: SARDLKTSPLYNEQF
J: TRBJ1-1; V: TRBV4-1; CDR3: ASSQDQGRWYTEAF
J: TRBJ2-1; V: TRBV20-1; CDR3: SADPRDSSYNEQF
J: TRBJ2-5; V: TRBV4-1; CDR3: ASSQGYRYRGLAETQY
J: TRBJ2-3; V: TRBV6-5; CDR3: ASSYMIGGGTDTQY
J: TRBJ2-7; V: TRBV27; CDR3: ASSLLGTGLLSEQY
J: TRBJ2-1; V: TRBV14; CDR3: ASSQVSRLNEQF
J: TRBJ1-2; V: TRBV19; CDR3: ASNMRRQGNYGYT
J: TRBJ1-2; V: TRBV28; CDR3: ASSLFHGNYGYT
J: TRBJ1-2; V: TRBV25-1; CDR3: AGSESQWKGGYT
J: TRBJ2-1; V: TRBV28; CDR3: ASRGETERSYNEQF
J: TRBJ1-1; V: TRBV15; CDR3: ATSKENLDRMGTEAF
J: TRBJ2-1; V: TRBV2; CDR3: ASRPLGGATQGNEQF
J: TRBJ2-7; V: TRBV20-1; CDR3: SASDYEQY
J: TRBJ2-6; V: TRBV28; CDR3: ASTPGGLLSGANVLT
J: TRBJ2-5; V: TRBV5-4; CDR3: ASSLEPGAQETQY
J: TRBJ1-1; V: TRBV5-5; CDR3: ASSRLTMNTEAF
J: TRBJ1-1; V: TRBV12-3/TRBV12-4; CDR3: ASSLTGLGRTEAF
J: TRBJ1-5; V: TRBV13; CDR3: ASSFGQGSNQPQH
J: TRBJ2-1; V: TRBV5-6; CDR3: ASSFIRELQF
J: TRBJ2-1; V: TRBV6-1; CDR3: ASSDYYRTSLPSYNEQF
J: TRBJ1-3; V: TRBV25-1; CDR3: ASSDLTGDGNTIY
J: TRBJ1-6; V: TRBV27; CDR3: ASSLTGQNNSPLH
J: TRBJ1-4; V: TRBV29-1; CDR3: SVAGTGSSATNEKLF
J: TRBJ2-1; V: TRBV11-2; CDR3: ASSLEPLPRQGNEQF
J: TRBJ2-7; V: TRBV29-1; CDR3: SVTGQGGYEQY